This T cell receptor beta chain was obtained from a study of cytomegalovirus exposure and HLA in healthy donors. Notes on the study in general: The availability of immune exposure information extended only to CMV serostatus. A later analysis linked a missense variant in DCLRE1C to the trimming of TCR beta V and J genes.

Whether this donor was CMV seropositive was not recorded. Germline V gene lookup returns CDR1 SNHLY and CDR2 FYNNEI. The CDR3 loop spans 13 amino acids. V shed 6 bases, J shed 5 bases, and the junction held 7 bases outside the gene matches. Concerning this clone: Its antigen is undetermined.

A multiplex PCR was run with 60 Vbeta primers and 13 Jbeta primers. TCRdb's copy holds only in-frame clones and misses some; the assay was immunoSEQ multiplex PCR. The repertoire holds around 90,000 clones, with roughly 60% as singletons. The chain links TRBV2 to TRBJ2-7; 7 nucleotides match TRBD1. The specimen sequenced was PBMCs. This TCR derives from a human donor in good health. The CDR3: CASRRQGTDEQYF. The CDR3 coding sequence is TGTGCCAGCAGGAGACAGGGTACCGACGAGCAGTACTTC.